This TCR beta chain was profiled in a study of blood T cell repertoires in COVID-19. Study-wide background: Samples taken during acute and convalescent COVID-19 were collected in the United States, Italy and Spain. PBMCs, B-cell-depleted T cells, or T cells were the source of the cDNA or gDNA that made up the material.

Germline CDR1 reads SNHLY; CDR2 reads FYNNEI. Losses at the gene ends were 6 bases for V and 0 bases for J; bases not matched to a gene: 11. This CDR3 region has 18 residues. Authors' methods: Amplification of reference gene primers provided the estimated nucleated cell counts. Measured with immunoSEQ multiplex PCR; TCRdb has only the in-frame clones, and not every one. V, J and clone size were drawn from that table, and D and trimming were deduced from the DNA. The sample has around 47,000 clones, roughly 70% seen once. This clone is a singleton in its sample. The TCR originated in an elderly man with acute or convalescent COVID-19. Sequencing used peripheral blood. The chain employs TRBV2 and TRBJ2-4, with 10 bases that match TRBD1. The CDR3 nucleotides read TGTGCCAGCAGGGGGACTCCCGGGACAGGGGCAGCCAAAAACATTCAGTACTTC. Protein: CASRGTPGTGAAKNIQYF.